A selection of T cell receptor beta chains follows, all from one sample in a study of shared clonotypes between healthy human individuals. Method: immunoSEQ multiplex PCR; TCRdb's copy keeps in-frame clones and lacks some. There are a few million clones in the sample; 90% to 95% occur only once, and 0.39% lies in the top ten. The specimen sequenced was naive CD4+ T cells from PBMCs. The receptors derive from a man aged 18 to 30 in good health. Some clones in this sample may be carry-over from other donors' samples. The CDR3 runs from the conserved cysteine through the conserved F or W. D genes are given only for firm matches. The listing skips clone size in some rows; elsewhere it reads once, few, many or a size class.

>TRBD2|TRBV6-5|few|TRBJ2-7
TGTGCCAGCAGCCTAACCGGGAGGGAGCAGTACTTC
CASSLTGREQYF
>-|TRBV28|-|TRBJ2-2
TGTGCCAGCCCTCCACCGGGGCAGGGGTACACCGGGGAGCTGTTTTTT
CASPPPGQGYTGELFF
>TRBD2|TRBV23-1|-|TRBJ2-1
TGCGCCAGCAGTCATGTTGCGGGAGACCATGAGCAGTTCTTC
CASSHVAGDHEQFF
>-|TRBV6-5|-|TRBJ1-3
TGTGCCAGCAGTTACGACCCTCGCTCTGGAAACACCATATATTTT
CASSYDPRSGNTIYF
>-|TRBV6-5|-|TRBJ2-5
TGTGCCAGCAGTTACGCGCTCCAAGAGACCCAGTACTTC
CASSYALQETQYF
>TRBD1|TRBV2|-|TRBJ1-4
TGTGCCAGCAGAAAACAGGGGGTTAATGAAAAACTGTTTTTT
CASRKQGVNEKLFF
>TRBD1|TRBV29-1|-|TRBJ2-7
TGCAGCGCACAGGGGGTGACTAGCGAGCAGTACTTC
CSAQGVTSEQYF
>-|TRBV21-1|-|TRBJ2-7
TGTGCCAGCAGCACCCCCCCCGGGACCTGGGCTTACGAGCAGTACTTC
CASSTPPGTWAYEQYF
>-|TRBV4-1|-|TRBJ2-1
TGCGCCAGCAGACACCACAGGGATCTATACAATGAGCAGTTCTTC
CASRHHRDLYNEQFF
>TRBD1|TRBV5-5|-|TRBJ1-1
TGTGCCAGCAGCACTACGGGACAGGGAAACACTGAAGCTTTCTTT
CASSTTGQGNTEAFF
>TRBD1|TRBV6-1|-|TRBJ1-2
TGTGCCAGCAGTCTCCGGGACAGGGTAAACTATGGCTACACCTTC
CASSLRDRVNYGYTF
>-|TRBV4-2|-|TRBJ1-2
TGTGCCAGCACCCTAATGGGGGCTCTCAGAGGTAACTATGGCTACACCTTC
CASTLMGALRGNYGYTF
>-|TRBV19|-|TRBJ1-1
TGTGCCAGTATGGGCGGCACTGAAGCTTTCTTT
CASMGGTEAFF
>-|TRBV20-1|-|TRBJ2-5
TGCAGTGCTCAACTCCGGGAGACCCAGTACTTC
CSAQLRETQYF
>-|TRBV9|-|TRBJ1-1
TGTGCCAGCAGCGCCGGGGAAGGGGTGAACACTGAAGCTTTCTTT
CASSAGEGVNTEAFF